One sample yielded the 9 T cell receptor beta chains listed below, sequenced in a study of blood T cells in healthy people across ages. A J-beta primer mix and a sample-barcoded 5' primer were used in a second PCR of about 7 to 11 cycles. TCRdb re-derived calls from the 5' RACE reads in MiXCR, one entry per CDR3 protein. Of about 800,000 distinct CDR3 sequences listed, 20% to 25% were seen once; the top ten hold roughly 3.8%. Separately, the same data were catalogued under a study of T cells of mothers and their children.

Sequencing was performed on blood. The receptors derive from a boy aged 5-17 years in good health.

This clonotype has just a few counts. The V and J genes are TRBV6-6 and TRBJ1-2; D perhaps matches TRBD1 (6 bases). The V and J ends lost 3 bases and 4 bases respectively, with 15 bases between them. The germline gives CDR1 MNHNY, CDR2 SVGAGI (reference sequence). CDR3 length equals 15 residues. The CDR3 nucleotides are TGTGCCAGCAGTTATGGAGGGGGAGAGGTCTATGGCTACACCTTC. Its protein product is CASSYGGGEVYGYTF.

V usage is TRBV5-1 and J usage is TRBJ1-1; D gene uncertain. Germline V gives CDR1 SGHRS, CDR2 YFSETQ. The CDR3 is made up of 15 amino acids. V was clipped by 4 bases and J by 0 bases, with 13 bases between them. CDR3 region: CASSGTGTMNTEAFF. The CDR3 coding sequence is TGCGCCAGCAGCGGAACGGGCACCATGAACACTGAAGCTTTCTTT.

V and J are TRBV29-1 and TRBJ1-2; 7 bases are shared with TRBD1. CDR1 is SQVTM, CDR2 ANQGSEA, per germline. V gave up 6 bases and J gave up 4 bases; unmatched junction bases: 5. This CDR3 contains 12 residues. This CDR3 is CSVGQSIYGYTF. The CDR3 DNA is TGCAGCGTGGGACAGTCGATCTATGGCTACACCTTC.

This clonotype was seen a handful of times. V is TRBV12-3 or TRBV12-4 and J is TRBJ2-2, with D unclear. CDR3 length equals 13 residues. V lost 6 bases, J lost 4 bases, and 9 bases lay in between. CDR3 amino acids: CASSRSLTGELFF. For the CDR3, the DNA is TGTGCCAGCAGCCGAAGTCTCACCGGGGAGCTGTTTTTT.

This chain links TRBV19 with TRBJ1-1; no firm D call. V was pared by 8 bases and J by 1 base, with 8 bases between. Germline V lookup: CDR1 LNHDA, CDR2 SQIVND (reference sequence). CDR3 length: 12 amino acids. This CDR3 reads CASGKSNTEAFF. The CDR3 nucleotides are TGTGCCAGTGGGAAATCGAACACTGAAGCTTTCTTT.

CDR3 sequence: CASSLSSTNEQFF. The CDR3 DNA reads TGCGCCAGCAGCCTAAGTTCGACCAATGAGCAGTTCTTC. The gene calls are TRBV5-1 and TRBJ2-1; D is undetermined. The CDR3 extends over 13 amino acids. The germline V and J ends were trimmed by 4 bases and 6 bases, with 11 bases remaining between them. The germline V gene has CDR1 SGHRS and CDR2 YFSETQ. The whole variable domain, remainder taken from reference TRBV5-1 and TRBJ2-1, is KAGVTQTPRYLIKTRGQQVTLSCSPISGHRSVSWYQQTPGQGLQFLFEYFSETQRNKGNFPGRFSGRQFSNSRSEMNVSTLELGDSALYLCASSLSSTNEQFFGPGTRLTVL.

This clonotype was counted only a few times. The CDR3 DNA reads as TGTGCCAGCTCACCAACTACTCAGGGAACTGAGCAGTTCTTC. Translating gives CASSPTTQGTEQFF. The chain uses TRBV18 and TRBJ2-1, with D perhaps TRBD1 (5 bases). The CDR3 has 14 residues. V was clipped by 2 bases and J by 9 bases, with 14 bases between them. Germline CDR1 reads KGHSH; CDR2 reads LQKENI.

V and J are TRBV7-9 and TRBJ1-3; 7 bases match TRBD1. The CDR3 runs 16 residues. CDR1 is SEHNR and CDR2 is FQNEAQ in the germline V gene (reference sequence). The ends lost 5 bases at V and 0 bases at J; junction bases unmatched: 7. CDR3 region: CASSHGTATSGNTIYF. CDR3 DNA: TGTGCCAGCAGCCACGGGACAGCGACCTCTGGAAACACCATATATTTT. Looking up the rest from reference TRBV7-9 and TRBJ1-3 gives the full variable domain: DTGVSQNPRHKITKRGQNVTFRCDPISEHNRLYWYRQTLGQGPEFLTYFQNEAQLEKSRLLSDRFSAERPKGSFSTLEIQRTEQGDSAMYLCASSHGTATSGNTIYFGEGSWLTVV.

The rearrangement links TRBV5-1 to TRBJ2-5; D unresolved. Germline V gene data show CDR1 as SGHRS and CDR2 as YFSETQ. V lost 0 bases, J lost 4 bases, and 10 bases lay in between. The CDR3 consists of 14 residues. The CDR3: CASSLGQVGETQYF. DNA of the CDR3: TGCGCCAGCAGCTTGGGGCAGGTAGGAGAGACCCAGTACTTC.